These T cell receptor beta chains were read from a single sample in a study of neurological immune-mediated disorders. TCRdb analysed the 5' RACE reads with MiXCR anew, one entry per CDR3 protein. The sample has 70,000 to 90,000 distinct CDR3 sequences, 5.8% seen once. The sample consisted of PBMCs. Source of these receptors: a woman aged 60-75 years with multiple sclerosis. The CDR3 runs from the conserved cysteine through the conserved F or W. The D gene is left open where the match is weak. The size entry is marked missing in some rows and otherwise reads once, few, many or a size class.

CDR3nt: TGTGCACGAAGAGGGGACAGCTACACTGAAGCTTTCTTT; CDR3aa: CARRGDSYTEAFF; j_gene: TRBJ1-1; v_gene: TRBV6-6; d_gene: TRBD1; abundance: many; len: 13
CDR3nt: TGCAGTGCCCGGACCGGGACCTATACCGAGCAGTACTTC; CDR3aa: CSARTGTYTEQYF; j_gene: TRBJ2-7; v_gene: TRBV20-1; d_gene: .; abundance: many; len: 13
CDR3nt: TGCGCCAGCAGCTTGCGACAGGGGCAAGAGACCCAGTACTTC; CDR3aa: CASSLRQGQETQYF; j_gene: TRBJ2-5; v_gene: TRBV5-1; d_gene: TRBD1; abundance: few; len: 14
CDR3nt: TGTGCCAGCAGCCAAGATATCCCGGGACTAGCGGGGGGGGCCAAAGACCAAGAGACCCAGTACTTC; CDR3aa: CASSQDIPGLAGGAKDQETQYF; j_gene: TRBJ2-5; v_gene: TRBV3-1; d_gene: TRBD2; abundance: many; len: 22
CDR3nt: TGTGCTGCGTCCCGGGGATCCTACAATGAGCAGTTCTTC; CDR3aa: CAASRGSYNEQFF; j_gene: TRBJ2-1; v_gene: TRBV6-5; d_gene: .; abundance: many; len: 13
CDR3nt: TGCAGTGCTACCCTACAGGGGTTGAGCACTGAAGCTTTCTTT; CDR3aa: CSATLQGLSTEAFF; j_gene: TRBJ1-1; v_gene: TRBV20-1; d_gene: TRBD1; abundance: many; len: 14
CDR3nt: TGTGCCAGCAGTTATGAGGTCAGGGGGAGGAATGAGCAGTTCTTC; CDR3aa: CASSYEVRGRNEQFF; j_gene: TRBJ2-1; v_gene: TRBV6-5; d_gene: .; abundance: many; len: 15
CDR3nt: TGTGCCAGCAGTCTGACTAGCCTTAGCACAGATACGCAGTATTTT; CDR3aa: CASSLTSLSTDTQYF; j_gene: TRBJ2-3; v_gene: TRBV12-3/TRBV12-4; d_gene: TRBD2; abundance: many; len: 15
CDR3nt: TGTGCCAGCAGTCCACGACAGGGGTATCAGCCCCAGCATTTT; CDR3aa: CASSPRQGYQPQHF; j_gene: TRBJ1-5; v_gene: TRBV12-3/TRBV12-4; d_gene: TRBD1; abundance: many; len: 14
CDR3nt: TGTGCCAGCAGTGGGCAGGGGGCGAGTTCACCCCTCCACTTT; CDR3aa: CASSGQGASSPLHF; j_gene: TRBJ1-6; v_gene: TRBV25-1; d_gene: TRBD1; abundance: many; len: 14
CDR3nt: TGTGCCAGCAGTGAGACTAGCATCCCTAGCTCCTACAATGAGCAGTTCTTC; CDR3aa: CASSETSIPSSYNEQFF; j_gene: TRBJ2-1; v_gene: TRBV6-4; d_gene: TRBD2; abundance: many; len: 17
CDR3nt: TGCGCCAGCAGCTTGGAAAGTGAGCTAGCAACCGGGGAGCTGTTTTTT; CDR3aa: CASSLESELATGELFF; j_gene: TRBJ2-2; v_gene: TRBV5-1; d_gene: .; abundance: many; len: 16
CDR3nt: TGTGCCAGCAGTGCCGGGACGGGGAACACCGGGGAGCTGTTTTTT; CDR3aa: CASSAGTGNTGELFF; j_gene: TRBJ2-2; v_gene: TRBV28; d_gene: .; abundance: many; len: 15
CDR3nt: TGTGCCAGCGGGGGGACTAGGAACGAGCAGTACTTC; CDR3aa: CASGGTRNEQYF; j_gene: TRBJ2-7; v_gene: TRBV28; d_gene: TRBD2; abundance: many; len: 12
CDR3nt: TGCAGTGCCCCGGGGACAGGACTGTACGAGCAGTACTTC; CDR3aa: CSAPGTGLYEQYF; j_gene: TRBJ2-7; v_gene: TRBV20-1; d_gene: TRBD1; abundance: many; len: 13
CDR3nt: TGTGCCAGCAGCCAAGCGGCAGGCAGCTCCTACGAGCAGTACTTC; CDR3aa: CASSQAAGSSYEQYF; j_gene: TRBJ2-7; v_gene: TRBV3-1; d_gene: .; abundance: many; len: 15
CDR3nt: TGTGCCTGGAGTGCCCCCCAGGGGGCTAATTCACCCCTCCACTTT; CDR3aa: CAWSAPQGANSPLHF; j_gene: TRBJ1-6; v_gene: TRBV30; d_gene: TRBD1; abundance: many; len: 15
CDR3nt: TGCGCCAGCAGCTTGGCTGGAGGCCGGACCGTGGATGAGCAGTTCTTC; CDR3aa: CASSLAGGRTVDEQFF; j_gene: TRBJ2-1; v_gene: TRBV5-1; d_gene: .; abundance: many; len: 16
CDR3nt: TGTGCCACCAGTGAATCCAGACAGGGTTGGCCAGGAAACAATGAGCAGTTCTTC; CDR3aa: CATSESRQGWPGNNEQFF; j_gene: TRBJ2-1; v_gene: TRBV24-1; d_gene: TRBD1; abundance: many; len: 18
CDR3nt: TGCGCCAGCAGCTCGCCTCCGGACAGGGCGAACACCGGGGAGCGGTTTTTT; CDR3aa: CASSSPPDRANTGERFF; j_gene: TRBJ2-2; v_gene: TRBV5-1; d_gene: TRBD1; abundance: .; len: 17
CDR3nt: TGTGCCAGCAGTGAAGGAAGGGAGACCCAGTACTTC; CDR3aa: CASSEGRETQYF; j_gene: TRBJ2-5; v_gene: TRBV6-1; d_gene: .; abundance: few; len: 12
CDR3nt: TGCGCCAGCAGCCTACTTAGGCAGGGGGGGACAGATACGCAGTATTTT; CDR3aa: CASSLLRQGGTDTQYF; j_gene: TRBJ2-3; v_gene: TRBV10-2; d_gene: .; abundance: many; len: 16
CDR3nt: TGTGCCAGCAGTTTGGGGCCCCCGAGCAATCAGCCCCAGCATTTT; CDR3aa: CASSLGPPSNQPQHF; j_gene: TRBJ1-5; v_gene: TRBV12-3/TRBV12-4; d_gene: .; abundance: many; len: 15
CDR3nt: TGTGCCAGCAGTCGGGGGACGGCGAACACTGAAGCTTTCTTT; CDR3aa: CASSRGTANTEAFF; j_gene: TRBJ1-1; v_gene: TRBV12-3/TRBV12-4; d_gene: .; abundance: many; len: 14
CDR3nt: TGTGCCAGCAGCCCTGGGACTACCTACAATGAGCAGTTCTTC; CDR3aa: CASSPGTTYNEQFF; j_gene: TRBJ2-1; v_gene: TRBV9; d_gene: TRBD2; abundance: many; len: 14
CDR3nt: TGCGCCAGCAGTCCTGACAGGGTCTCCTACGAGCAGTACTTC; CDR3aa: CASSPDRVSYEQYF; j_gene: TRBJ2-7; v_gene: TRBV5-1; d_gene: TRBD1; abundance: .; len: 14
CDR3nt: TGCAGCGTTGTTCCTGGGGACACTGAAGCTTTCTTT; CDR3aa: CSVVPGDTEAFF; j_gene: TRBJ1-1; v_gene: TRBV29-1; d_gene: .; abundance: many; len: 12
CDR3nt: TGCGCCAGCACGTTGAACAGGGGGAACACTGAAGCTTTCTTT; CDR3aa: CASTLNRGNTEAFF; j_gene: TRBJ1-1; v_gene: TRBV5-1; d_gene: TRBD1; abundance: many; len: 14
CDR3nt: TGCGCCAGCAGCCCGGGACTAGCGGGGGGTCCCAGCTCCTACAATGAGCAGTTCTTC; CDR3aa: CASSPGLAGGPSSYNEQFF; j_gene: TRBJ2-1; v_gene: TRBV5-1; d_gene: TRBD2; abundance: many; len: 19
CDR3nt: TGTGCCAGCAGTTTAGGGTTGGGGGCGCATTCTGAAAAACTGTTTTTT; CDR3aa: CASSLGLGAHSEKLFF; j_gene: TRBJ1-4; v_gene: TRBV12-3/TRBV12-4; d_gene: .; abundance: many; len: 16
CDR3nt: TGTGCCAGCAGGGGTACTGGTCTCTCCTACGAGCAGTACTTC; CDR3aa: CASRGTGLSYEQYF; j_gene: TRBJ2-7; v_gene: TRBV7-8; d_gene: .; abundance: .; len: 14
CDR3nt: TGTGCCAGCAGCCAATTAACAGGGGGGAATTCACCCCTCCACTTT; CDR3aa: CASSQLTGGNSPLHF; j_gene: TRBJ1-6; v_gene: TRBV14; d_gene: TRBD1; abundance: many; len: 15